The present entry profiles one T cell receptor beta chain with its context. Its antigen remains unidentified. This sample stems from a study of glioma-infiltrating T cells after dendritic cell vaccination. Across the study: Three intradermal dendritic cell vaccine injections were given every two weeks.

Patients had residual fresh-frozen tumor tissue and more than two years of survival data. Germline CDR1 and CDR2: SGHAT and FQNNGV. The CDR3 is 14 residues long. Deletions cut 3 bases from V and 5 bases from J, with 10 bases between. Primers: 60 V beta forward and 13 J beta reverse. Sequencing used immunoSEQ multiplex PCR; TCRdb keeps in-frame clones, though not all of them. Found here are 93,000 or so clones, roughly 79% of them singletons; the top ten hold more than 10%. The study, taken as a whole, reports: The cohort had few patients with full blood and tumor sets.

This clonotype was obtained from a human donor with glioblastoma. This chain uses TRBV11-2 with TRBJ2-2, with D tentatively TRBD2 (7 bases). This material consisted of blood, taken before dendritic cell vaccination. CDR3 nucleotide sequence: TGTGCCAGCAGCTTCCGGGGGGCAACCGGGGAGCTGTTTTTT. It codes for CASSFRGATGELFF.